The 23 T cell receptor beta chains given below trace back to one sample, sequenced in a study of cytomegalovirus exposure and HLA in healthy donors. The PCR had 60 Vbeta and 13 Jbeta primers. Only in-frame clones appear in the TCRdb table, and some are missing; sequencing was by immunoSEQ multiplex PCR. The repertoire table contains fewer than 250,000 clones. The sequenced sample consisted of PBMCs. All receptors come from a woman aged 25-40 years in good health and CMV-seropositive.

The chain joins TRBV10-3 to TRBJ1-2; 7 bases line up with TRBD1. The CDR3 consists of 14 residues. V shed 2 bases, J shed 3 bases, and the junction held 3 bases outside the gene matches. Germline values: CDR1 ENHRY, CDR2 SYGVKD. CDR3 residues: CAISETDRDYGYTF. In DNA form, the CDR3 reads TGTGCCATCAGTGAGACCGACAGGGACTATGGCTACACCTTC.

CDR3 loop: CASSAGYGYTF. The CDR3 nucleotides are TGTGCCAGCAGTGCAGGATATGGCTACACCTTC. The chain links TRBV6-5 to TRBJ1-2; no clear D gene. The germline V gene has CDR1 MNHEY and CDR2 SVGAGI. This CDR3 comprises 11 residues. Trimming shortened V by 5 bases and J by 5 bases, and 6 bases separated the two germline ends.

The DNA of the CDR3 is TGTGCCAGCAGTGATTCGGGACTAGCCCACGAGCAGTACTTC. Its translation is CASSDSGLAHEQYF. This chain connects TRBV2 to TRBJ2-7, with TRBD2 matching over 9 bases. V gave up 3 bases and J gave up 5 bases; unmatched junction bases: 5. CDR3 length equals 14 residues. Per germline, CDR1 SNHLY and CDR2 FYNNEI.

The chain is built from TRBV18 and TRBJ2-3, with 7 bases lining up with TRBD1. The V gene end was trimmed by 5 bases and the J gene end by 3 bases; junction bases not matched to a gene: 5. From germline, CDR1 is KGHSH and CDR2 LQKENI. The CDR3 extends over 14 amino acids. CDR3 coding DNA: TGTGCCAGCTCATCAAGGACAGGAACAGATACGCAGTATTTT. It is translated as CASSSRTGTDTQYF.

V gene TRBV10-3 combines with J gene TRBJ2-2; 8 positions agree with TRBD1. With V trimmed by 11 bases and J by 3 bases, 11 bases remained unmatched. The CDR3 is made up of 15 amino acids. CDR1 and CDR2 (germline): ENHRY, SYGVKD. The CDR3 DNA reads as TGTGCCCTATCACCCAGGGGGCCGGACACCGGGGAGCTGTTTTTT. Residues: CALSPRGPDTGELFF.

The CDR3 reads CASGTGLAVYNEQFF. The CDR3 DNA reads as TGTGCTAGTGGCACGGGACTAGCGGTTTACAATGAGCAGTTCTTC. The chain couples TRBV12-5 to TRBJ2-1; TRBD2 agrees at 11 bases. Trimming removed 6 bases from V and 4 bases from J; junction bases left unmatched: 5. CDR1 LGHNT and CDR2 FRNRAP come from the germline V gene. CDR3 size: 15 residues.

The gene calls are TRBV28 and TRBJ1-1; TRBD1 aligns across 11 bases. The germline V gene has CDR1 MDHEN and CDR2 SYDVKM. V was clipped by 4 bases and J by 1 base; unmatched bases: 11. The CDR3 covers 18 residues. Here the CDR3 reads CASSSPGQGGLRNTEAFF. The CDR3 DNA reads TGTGCCAGCAGTTCTCCGGGACAGGGGGGCCTCAGGAACACTGAAGCTTTCTTT.

The rearrangement links TRBV18 to TRBJ1-1, with 9 nucleotides matching TRBD1. Germline CDR1 is KGHSH and CDR2 is LQKENI. The CDR3 extends over 14 amino acids. The ends lost 5 bases at V and 8 bases at J; junction bases unmatched: 9. The CDR3 spells CASSRTADRGEAFF. CDR3 DNA: TGTGCCAGCTCAAGGACCGCCGACAGGGGGGAAGCTTTCTTT.

The rearrangement links TRBV18 to TRBJ1-3; D is perhaps TRBD1 (6 bases). CDR1 is KGHSH and CDR2 is LQKENI in the germline V gene. This CDR3 comprises 15 residues. Deletions cut 5 bases from V and 2 bases from J, with 13 bases between. The CDR3 spells CASSSTGLTGNTIYF. CDR3 DNA sequence: TGTGCCAGCTCATCTACAGGGCTAACTGGAAACACCATATATTTT.

V and J are TRBV9 and TRBJ2-5, with 8 nucleotides matching TRBD2. Germline V CDR1 and CDR2: SGDLS, YYNGEE. The CDR3 is 15 residues long. Unmatched junction bases numbered 8, after V lost 0 bases and J lost 7 bases. The CDR3 loop reads CASSVDGGAQGTQYF. The CDR3, as DNA: TGTGCCAGCAGCGTAGACGGGGGGGCGCAGGGGACCCAGTACTTC.

The genes are TRBV28 and TRBJ2-7; D unresolved. This CDR3 contains 13 residues. CDR1 and CDR2 (germline): MDHEN, SYDVKM. Between the trimmed V and J ends, which lost 2 bases and 4 bases, there was a span of 9 bases. The CDR3 protein is CASSLVSLYEQYF. In nucleotides, the CDR3 is TGTGCCAGCAGTTTAGTGTCTCTTTACGAGCAGTACTTC.

This rearrangement joins TRBV6-1 to TRBJ1-5; TRBD1 might be the D (5 bases). This CDR3 region has 16 residues. Germline V gene sequence: CDR1 MNHNS, CDR2 SASEGT. With 2 bases removed from V and 3 bases from J, the gap between germline ends came to 14 bases. CDR3 nucleotides: TGTGCCAGCAGTGAAATGGGGCAGATCTCCAATCAGCCCCAGCATTTT. Residues: CASSEMGQISNQPQHF.

The rearrangement uses TRBV6-6 and TRBJ1-5, with D maybe TRBD1 (6 bases). Germline CDR1 is MNHNY and CDR2 is SVGAGI (reference sequence). The ends were cut back, 5 bases at V and 6 bases at J, with 11 bases in the middle. CDR3 length: 13 residues. CDR3 loop: CASSDRISQPQHF. The DNA of the CDR3 is TGTGCCAGCAGTGACAGGATAAGTCAGCCCCAGCATTTT.

The chain couples TRBV9 to TRBJ2-1, with 12 nucleotides matching TRBD2. The CDR3 runs to 16 residues. Germline V gene data show CDR1 as SGDLS and CDR2 as YYNGEE. Losses at the gene ends were 4 bases for V and 10 bases for J; bases not matched to a gene: 12. The CDR3 loop reads CASSTRTSGAWSEQFF. CDR3 in DNA: TGTGCCAGCAGCACCCGGACTAGCGGGGCTTGGTCCGAGCAGTTCTTC.

V gene TRBV6-1 combines with J gene TRBJ2-5; 9 bases map to TRBD1. Germline values: CDR1 MNHNS, CDR2 SASEGT. The length of the CDR3 is 13 residues. The junction had 2 bases not matched to a gene; V was cut back by 6 bases and J by 3 bases. The CDR3 sequence: CASRRQGEETQYF. CDR3 DNA sequence: TGTGCCAGCAGACGACAGGGGGAAGAGACCCAGTACTTC.

The chain couples TRBV30 to TRBJ1-5, with TRBD1 as a possible D gene (5 bases). Germline V gives CDR1 GTSNPN, CDR2 SVGIG (reference sequence). There are 13 residues in the CDR3. V gave up 4 bases and J gave up 7 bases, with 14 bases separating them. The CDR3 reads CAWTPGGEQPQHF. DNA for the CDR3: TGTGCCTGGACCCCGGGGGGGGAGCAGCCCCAGCATTTT.

The chain couples TRBV7-9 to TRBJ2-5; tentatively, D is TRBD1 (6 bases). CDR1 SEHNR and CDR2 FQNEAQ come from the germline V gene (reference sequence). Trimming took off 6 bases at V and 2 bases at J, with 13 bases between the two ends. The CDR3 has 14 amino acids. In DNA, the CDR3 is TGTGCCAGCAGAGAGAGGGGGTGGCAAGAGACCCAGTACTTC. It encodes CASRERGWQETQYF.

This sequence joins TRBV15 and TRBJ2-5; 13 bases are shared with TRBD2. The CDR3 has 15 residues. J was trimmed by 5 bases and V by 5 bases; bases with no gene match: 5. CDR1 and CDR2 from the germline V gene are LNHNV and YYDKDF (reference sequence). CDR3 coding DNA: TGTGCCACCAGCTGGACTAGCGGGAGTTCGGAGACCCAGTACTTC. This gives the protein CATSWTSGSSETQYF.

The chain uses TRBV18 and TRBJ1-2, with TRBD1 matching over 7 bases. The V gene's germline CDR1 is KGHSH and CDR2 LQKENI. J was trimmed by 2 bases and V by 2 bases; bases with no gene match: 5. The CDR3 is made up of 15 amino acids. The CDR3: CASSPAEGANYGYTF. Here the CDR3 DNA reads TGTGCCAGCTCACCAGCCGAGGGGGCGAACTATGGCTACACCTTC.

This chain connects TRBV5-1 to TRBJ2-7; D is perhaps TRBD2 (6 bases). Germline CDR1 is SGHRS and CDR2 is YFSETQ. The CDR3 has 14 residues. Trimming stripped 1 base from V and 5 bases from J, with 13 bases between. The CDR3 protein is CASSLSRRVHEQYF. CDR3 sequence (DNA): TGCGCCAGCAGCTTGTCGAGGAGGGTCCACGAGCAGTACTTC.

The CDR3 DNA sequence: TGCGCCAGCAGCCAATCAGGGGACTATGGCTACACCTTC. Its translation: CASSQSGDYGYTF. The V gene is TRBV4-3, the J gene TRBJ1-2; a weak D match, TRBD1 (6 bases). CDR3 length: 13 amino acids. The V and J ends lost 2 bases and 3 bases respectively, with 7 bases between them. Per germline, CDR1 LGHNA and CDR2 YSLEER.

The chain couples TRBV11-2 to TRBJ2-3; D gene unclear. V was shortened by 5 bases and J by 6 bases, with 12 bases between the two germline ends. CDR1 and CDR2 (germline): SGHAT, FQNNGV. The CDR3 has 13 amino acids. CDR3 sequence reads: CASSGPGADTQYF. The CDR3 DNA is TGTGCCAGCAGCGGCCCCGGAGCGGATACGCAGTATTTT. Full variable domain (rest looked up from reference TRBV11-2 and TRBJ2-3): EAGVAQSPRYKIIEKRQSVAFWCNPISGHATLYWYQQILGQGPKLLIQFQNNGVVDDSQLPKDRFSAERLKGVDSTLKIQPAKLEDSAVYLCASSGPGADTQYFGPGTRLTVL.

The chain has TRBV5-6 and TRBJ2-3; possible D gene TRBD2, 5 bases. This CDR3 comprises 17 residues. V was pared by 4 bases and J by 2 bases, with 20 bases between. Germline V lookup: CDR1 SGHDT, CDR2 YYEEEE. CDR3 residues: CASSQRRRTEYTDTQYF. Written as DNA, the CDR3 is TGTGCCAGCAGCCAGAGGAGGAGGACGGAATACACAGATACGCAGTATTTT.